This entry concerns a single TCR beta chain. The antigen is undetermined. The record originates from a study of post-analysis software for immune sequencing data. Germline V gene data show CDR1 as SGHRS and CDR2 as YFSETQ. There are 17 residues in the CDR3. With V trimmed by 3 bases and J by 6 bases, 12 bases remained unmatched. Built from TCR beta cDNA, the libraries had unique molecular identifiers in them. TCRdb reprocessed the PCR reads via MiXCR and lists one record per CDR3 protein. This sample has hundreds of thousands of distinct CDR3 sequences, with approximately 60% found just once. Overall study findings and caveats: Controls had lower frequencies than patients of about five TRBV segments, which included TRBV5-6, TRBV5-1 and TRBV20-1. Controls had significantly higher normalized Chao1 diversity than multiple sclerosis patients.

Sequencing was carried out using blood. This TCR derives from a girl aged 2 to 10 with multiple sclerosis. The chain is built from TRBV5-1 and TRBJ2-7, with 13 bases fitting TRBD2. The CDR3 sequence: CASSWGLAGTRVPEQYF. CDR3 DNA: TGCGCCAGCAGCTGGGGACTAGCGGGAACCAGGGTCCCCGAGCAGTACTTC.